The 19 T cell receptor beta chains listed next were all sequenced from one sample in a study of response to subunit inactivated influenza vaccine. TCRdb itself ran the RT-PCR reads through MiXCR, one entry per CDR3 protein. The sample includes around 850,000 distinct CDR3 sequences, about a fifth of them seen just once. The sample here was PBMCs from blood, taken 5 to 6 days after vaccination. All receptors come from a man aged 50-60 years who received an inactivated influenza vaccine.

This chain links TRBV25-1 with TRBJ2-5; D is tentatively TRBD1 or TRBD2 (6 bases each). Germline V gene sequence: CDR1 MGHDK, CDR2 SYGVNS. This CDR3 has 14 residues. V lost 4 bases to trimming and J lost 5 bases, with 14 bases between them. Here the CDR3 reads CASSGRERGETQYF. In DNA, the CDR3 is TGTGCCAGCAGTGGTCGGGAGAGGGGGGAGACCCAGTACTTC.

This clonotype was seen repeatedly, ten times or more. This sequence joins TRBV12-3 or TRBV12-4 and TRBJ2-5; D perhaps matches TRBD2 (5 bases). Trimming cost V 3 bases and J 5 bases, with 16 bases left between them. The CDR3 length is 15 residues. CDR3 loop: CASSFTRGSLETQYF. CDR3 coding DNA: TGTGCCAGCAGTTTTACTCGGGGTAGCTTGGAGACCCAGTACTTC.

This clonotype was observed a handful of times. The V call is TRBV20-1, the J call TRBJ1-4; no clear D gene. CDR1 is DFQATT, CDR2 SNEGSKA, per germline (reference sequence). The CDR3 extends over 13 amino acids. Trimming pared 5 bases from V and 4 bases from J, leaving 11 bases between. CDR3 residues: CSASRRVNEKLFF. In DNA, the CDR3 is TGCAGTGCTTCCCGACGGGTTAATGAAAAACTGTTTTTT.

There are a few counts of this clonotype. The V and J genes are TRBV5-5 and TRBJ2-7; D gene ambiguous. Germline values: CDR1 SGHKS, CDR2 YYEKEE (reference sequence). With 5 bases removed from V and 7 bases from J, the gap between germline ends came to 10 bases. The length of the CDR3 is 11 residues. DNA of the CDR3: TGTGCCAGCAGTTACCTTGTGGAGCAGTACTTC. Translation: CASSYLVEQYF.

The chain joins TRBV6-1 to TRBJ2-5; 8 nucleotides match TRBD1. Per germline, CDR1 MNHNS and CDR2 SASEGT. V shed 9 bases, J shed 0 bases, and the junction held 6 bases outside the gene matches. This CDR3 is 14 amino acids long. The CDR3: CASDRGLYQETQYF. The CDR3 region has the DNA TGTGCCAGTGACAGGGGACTCTACCAAGAGACCCAGTACTTC.

This clonotype was found a few times. This rearrangement joins TRBV4-2 to TRBJ2-7, with TRBD2 identical over 11 bases. V lost 0 bases to trimming and J lost 6 bases; unmatched junction nucleotides: 10. The CDR3 covers 17 residues. CDR1 is LGHNA, CDR2 YNFKEQ, per germline. CDR3 sequence reads: CASSQDVLLAGVSEQYF. The DNA for the CDR3 is TGTGCCAGCAGCCAAGATGTTCTACTAGCGGGAGTTAGCGAGCAGTACTTC.

This sequence joins TRBV5-1 and TRBJ2-6; 9 nucleotides match TRBD1. CDR1 SGHRS and CDR2 YFSETQ come from the germline V gene. The CDR3 contains 19 residues. J lost 4 bases, V lost 4 bases, and 15 bases had no gene match. The CDR3, as DNA: TGCGCCAGCAGCAAAGAGGGACAGGGTCTCTCTTCAGGGGCCAACGTCCTGACTTTC. This encodes CASSKEGQGLSSGANVLTF.

This clonotype has a handful of counts. V usage is TRBV20-1 and J usage is TRBJ2-3; 7 nucleotides match TRBD1. The germline CDR1 and CDR2 sequences are DFQATT and SNEGSKA (reference sequence). The CDR3 is 13 amino acids. Germline trimming cut 5 bases from V and 4 bases from J; bases unmatched to any gene: 6. The CDR3 DNA reads as TGCAGTGCTCCACGACAGGGCTCAGATACGCAGTATTTT. Translated, it gives CSAPRQGSDTQYF.

This clonotype was detected ten times or more. CDR3 in DNA: TGTGCCAGCAGCTTCTCCGGCACCAGGGGAGGAAAACTGTTTTTT. This codes for CASSFSGTRGGKLFF. The V call is TRBV6-5, the J call TRBJ1-4, with D maybe TRBD1 (6 bases). Germline V gives CDR1 MNHEY, CDR2 SVGAGI. The ends were cut back, 6 bases at V and 10 bases at J, with 21 bases in the middle. The CDR3 consists of 15 residues.

This clonotype showed up many times. The J gene is TRBJ1-5, the V gene TRBV12-3 or TRBV12-4; 8 nucleotides agree with TRBD1. CDR3 length equals 14 residues. The J segment lost 5 bases and the V segment lost 5 bases, leaving 5 bases of the junction unmatched. The CDR3 DNA follows: TGTGCCAGCAGTCGCGGACAGGGCTATCAGCCCCAGCATTTT. Its protein product is CASSRGQGYQPQHF.

This clonotype was observed a handful of times. V and J are TRBV29-1 and TRBJ2-1; D may be TRBD1 or TRBD2 (6 bases each). The germline CDR1 and CDR2 sequences are SQVTM and ANQGSEA. The CDR3 is made up of 15 amino acids. V was shortened by 4 bases and J by 0 bases, with 13 bases between the two germline ends. This chain's CDR3 is CSVGPGASSYNEQFF. In DNA, the CDR3 is TGCAGCGTTGGCCCGGGGGCGAGCTCCTACAATGAGCAGTTCTTC.

This clonotype was recorded a few times. The chain carries TRBV29-1 and TRBJ2-1, with TRBD2 matching over 12 bases. The CDR3 consists of 14 residues. Trimming removed 5 bases from V and 4 bases from J; junction bases left unmatched: 3. CDR1 is SQVTM and CDR2 is ANQGSEA in the germline V gene. The CDR3 DNA reads TGCAGCGTTAAACTAGCGGGGGGTTACAATGAGCAGTTCTTC. Translation gives CSVKLAGGYNEQFF.

This clonotype occurred many times. The chain uses TRBV24-1 and TRBJ2-5; perhaps TRBD1 as D (7 bases). Germline V lookup: CDR1 KGHDR, CDR2 SFDVKD. With 4 bases removed from V and 4 bases from J, the gap between germline ends came to 21 bases. The CDR3 consists of 17 residues. The CDR3 sequence: CATSEGRGTDFSETQYF. Written as DNA, the CDR3 is TGTGCCACCAGTGAAGGACGGGGGACAGACTTTTCAGAGACCCAGTACTTC.

The rearrangement joins TRBV10-3 to TRBJ1-5; D remains unclear. The length of the CDR3 is 14 residues. The V gene's germline CDR1 is ENHRY and CDR2 SYGVKD. Trimming pared 0 bases from V and 6 bases from J, leaving 9 bases between. The CDR3 DNA reads as TGTGCCATCAGTGAGTCCGTAGCAGGTCAGCCCCAGCATTTT. Amino acids: CAISESVAGQPQHF.

This clonotype was observed many times. The chain recombines TRBV20-1 with TRBJ2-7, with D perhaps matching TRBD2 (6 bases). Trimming took off 2 bases at V and 3 bases at J, with 14 bases between the two ends. The CDR3 totals 14 residues. CDR1 is DFQATT and CDR2 is SNEGSKA in the germline V gene (reference sequence). The CDR3 here is CSARPAGTHYEQYF. CDR3 coding DNA: TGCAGTGCTAGACCGGCGGGGACCCACTACGAGCAGTACTTC.

This clonotype was picked up a small number of times. The chain carries TRBV5-1 and TRBJ2-1, with D tentatively TRBD1 or TRBD2 (5 bases each). CDR3 length equals 15 residues. V lost 6 bases to trimming and J lost 3 bases, with 16 bases between them. Germline-derived CDR1 and CDR2 are SGHRS and YFSETQ. CDR3 sequence: CASNPGTGVYNEQFF. The CDR3 DNA sequence: TGCGCCAGCAACCCCGGGACGGGTGTCTACAATGAGCAGTTCTTC.

The chain is built from TRBV5-6 and TRBJ2-7; 10 positions agree with TRBD2. The CDR3 is 15 residues long. Germline CDR1 SGHDT, CDR2 YYEEEE. J gave up 3 bases and V 3 bases, and 6 bases lay outside the gene matches. The CDR3 nucleotides read TGTGCCAGCAGCTGGGGACTAGCGATGAGCTACGAGCAGTACTTC. It is translated as CASSWGLAMSYEQYF.

In this sample, this clonotype turned up many times. V and J are TRBV6-2 or TRBV6-3 and TRBJ1-1; D is unresolved. The length of the CDR3 is 14 residues. V was clipped by 7 bases and J by 1 base, with 13 bases between them. Germline V CDR1 and CDR2: MNHEY, SVGEGT. CDR3 amino acids: CASTLAGQNTEAFF. DNA of the CDR3: TGTGCCAGCACCCTCGCTGGGCAGAACACTGAAGCTTTCTTT.

This chain uses TRBV24-1 with TRBJ2-5, with TRBD2 matching over 11 bases. CDR3 length equals 15 residues. Trimming removed 4 bases from V and 3 bases from J; junction bases left unmatched: 3. Per germline, CDR1 KGHDR and CDR2 SFDVKD. CDR3 coding DNA: TGTGCCACCAGTGACCTGGGACTAGCGGAAGAGACCCAGTACTTC. It codes for CATSDLGLAEETQYF.